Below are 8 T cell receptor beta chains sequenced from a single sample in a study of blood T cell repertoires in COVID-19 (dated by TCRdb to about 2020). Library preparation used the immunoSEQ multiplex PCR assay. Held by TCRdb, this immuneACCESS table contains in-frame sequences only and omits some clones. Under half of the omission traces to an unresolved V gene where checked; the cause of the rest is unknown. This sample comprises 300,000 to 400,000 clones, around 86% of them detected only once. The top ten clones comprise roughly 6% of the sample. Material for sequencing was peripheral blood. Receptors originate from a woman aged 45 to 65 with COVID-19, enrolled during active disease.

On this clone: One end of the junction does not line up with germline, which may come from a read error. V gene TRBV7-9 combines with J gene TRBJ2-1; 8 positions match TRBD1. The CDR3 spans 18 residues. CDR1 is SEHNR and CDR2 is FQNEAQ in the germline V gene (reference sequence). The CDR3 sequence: CASSLVGHRGDRHNEQFF. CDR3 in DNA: TGTGCCAGCAGTTTAGTGGGGCATAGGGGGGACAGGCACAATGAGCAGTTCTTC.

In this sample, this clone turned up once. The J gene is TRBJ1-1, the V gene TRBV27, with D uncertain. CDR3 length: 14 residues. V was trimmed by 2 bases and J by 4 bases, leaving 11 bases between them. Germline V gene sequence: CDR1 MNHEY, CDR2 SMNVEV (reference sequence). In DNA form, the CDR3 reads TGTGCCAGCAGTTTAAATCCAGATACCACTGAAGCTTTCTTT. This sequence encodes CASSLNPDTTEAFF.

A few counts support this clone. The chain's CDR3 is CARSRQETGPHNQPQHF. The CDR3 DNA reads TGTGCCAGAAGCCGACAGGAGACAGGCCCACACAATCAGCCCCAGCATTTT. The rearrangement links TRBV5-3 to TRBJ1-5, with D possibly matching TRBD1 (6 bases). TRBV5-3 is labeled an ORF, and its function is uncertain. V was shortened by 4 bases and J by 3 bases, with 20 bases between the two germline ends. The CDR3 covers 17 residues.

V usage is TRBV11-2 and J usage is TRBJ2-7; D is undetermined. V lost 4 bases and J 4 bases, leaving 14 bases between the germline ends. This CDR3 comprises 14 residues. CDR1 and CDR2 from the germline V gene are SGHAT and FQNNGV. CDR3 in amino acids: CASSSHLNRYEQYF. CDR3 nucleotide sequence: TGTGCCAGCAGCTCGCACTTAAACAGATACGAGCAGTACTTC.

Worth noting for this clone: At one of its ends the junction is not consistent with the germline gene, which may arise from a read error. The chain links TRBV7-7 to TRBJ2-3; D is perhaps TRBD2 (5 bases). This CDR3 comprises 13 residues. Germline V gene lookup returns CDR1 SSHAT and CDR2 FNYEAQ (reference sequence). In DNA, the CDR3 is TGTGCTAGCAGCGATGAGAGGGTAGATACGCAGTATTTT. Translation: CASSDERVDTQYF.

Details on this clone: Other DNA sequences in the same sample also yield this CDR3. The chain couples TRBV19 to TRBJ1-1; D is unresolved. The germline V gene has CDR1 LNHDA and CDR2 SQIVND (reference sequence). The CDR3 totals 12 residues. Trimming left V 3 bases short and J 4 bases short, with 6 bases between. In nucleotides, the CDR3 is TGTGCCAGTAGTATCGGTGTCACTGAAGCTTTCTTT. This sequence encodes CASSIGVTEAFF.

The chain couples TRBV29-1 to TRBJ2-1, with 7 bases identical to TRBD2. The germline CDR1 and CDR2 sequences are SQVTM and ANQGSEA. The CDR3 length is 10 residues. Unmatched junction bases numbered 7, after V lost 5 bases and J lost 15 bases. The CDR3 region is CSVRSGVPFF. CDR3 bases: TGCAGCGTTCGAAGCGGGGTTCCGTTCTTC.

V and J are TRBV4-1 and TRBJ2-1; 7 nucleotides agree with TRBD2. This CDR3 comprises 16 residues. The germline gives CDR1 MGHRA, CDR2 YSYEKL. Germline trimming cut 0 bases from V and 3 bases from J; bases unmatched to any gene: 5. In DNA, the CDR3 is TGCGCCAGCAGCCAAGAGTTGACGGGAGGCTACAATGAGCAGTTCTTC. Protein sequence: CASSQELTGGYNEQFF.